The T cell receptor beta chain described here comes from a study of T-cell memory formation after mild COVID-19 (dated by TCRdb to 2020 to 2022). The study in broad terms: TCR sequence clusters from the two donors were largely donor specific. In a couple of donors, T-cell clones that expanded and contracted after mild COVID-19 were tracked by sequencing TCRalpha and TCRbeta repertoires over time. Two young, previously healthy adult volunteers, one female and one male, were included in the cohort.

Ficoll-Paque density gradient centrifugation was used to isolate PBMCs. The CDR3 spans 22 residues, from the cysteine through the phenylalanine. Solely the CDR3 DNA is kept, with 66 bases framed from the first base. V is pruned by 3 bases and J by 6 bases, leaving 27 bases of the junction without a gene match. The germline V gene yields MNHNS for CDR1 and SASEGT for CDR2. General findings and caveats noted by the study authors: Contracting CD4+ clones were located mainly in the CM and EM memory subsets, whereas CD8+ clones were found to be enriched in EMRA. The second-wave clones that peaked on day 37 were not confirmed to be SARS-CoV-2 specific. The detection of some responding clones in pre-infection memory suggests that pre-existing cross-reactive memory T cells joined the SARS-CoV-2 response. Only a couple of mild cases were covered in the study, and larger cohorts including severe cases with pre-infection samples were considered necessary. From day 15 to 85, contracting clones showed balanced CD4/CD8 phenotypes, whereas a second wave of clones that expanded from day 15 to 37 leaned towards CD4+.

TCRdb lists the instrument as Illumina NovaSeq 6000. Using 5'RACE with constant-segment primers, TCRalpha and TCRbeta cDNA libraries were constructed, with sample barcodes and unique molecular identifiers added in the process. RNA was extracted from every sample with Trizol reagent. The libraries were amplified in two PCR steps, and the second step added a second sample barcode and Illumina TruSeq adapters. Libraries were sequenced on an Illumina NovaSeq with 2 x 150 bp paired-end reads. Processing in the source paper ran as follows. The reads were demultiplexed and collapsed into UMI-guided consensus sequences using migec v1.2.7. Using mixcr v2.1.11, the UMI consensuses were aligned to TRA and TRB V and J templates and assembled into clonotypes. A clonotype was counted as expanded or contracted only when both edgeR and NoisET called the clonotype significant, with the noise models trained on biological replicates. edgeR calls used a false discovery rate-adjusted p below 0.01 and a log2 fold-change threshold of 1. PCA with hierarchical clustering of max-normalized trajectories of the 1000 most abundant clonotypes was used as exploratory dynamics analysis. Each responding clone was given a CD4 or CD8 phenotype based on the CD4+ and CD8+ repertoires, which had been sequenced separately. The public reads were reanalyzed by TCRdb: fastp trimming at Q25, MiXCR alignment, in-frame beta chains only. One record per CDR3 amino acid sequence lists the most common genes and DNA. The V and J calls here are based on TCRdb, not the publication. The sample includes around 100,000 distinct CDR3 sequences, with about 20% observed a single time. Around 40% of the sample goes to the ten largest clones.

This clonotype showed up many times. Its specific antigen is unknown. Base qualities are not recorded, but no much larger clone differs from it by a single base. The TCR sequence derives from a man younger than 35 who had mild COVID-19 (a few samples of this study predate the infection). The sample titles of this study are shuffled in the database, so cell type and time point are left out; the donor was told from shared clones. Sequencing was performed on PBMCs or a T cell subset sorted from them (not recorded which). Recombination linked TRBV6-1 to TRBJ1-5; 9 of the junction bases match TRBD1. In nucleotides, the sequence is TGTGCCAGCAGTGATGGAGAAATTCGGGACAGGGTTGTTTGGGGGGACTCTCAGCCCCAGCATTTT. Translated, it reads CASSDGEIRDRVVWGDSQPQHF.